This T cell receptor beta chain came from a study of STAT5B mutations in CD4+ large granular lymphocyte leukemia. Data came from immunoSEQ multiplex PCR; TCRdb stores just in-frame clones and leaves some out. The table has some 30,000 clones, just under 80% seen once; the top ten hold more than 1%. Sequencing was done on a sample of CD4+ T cells from blood buffy coats. The receptor comes from a human donor in good health.

The DNA for the CDR3 is TGCGCCAGCAGCCCCGTGGTTTCCACTGAAGCTTTCTTT. It encodes CASSPVVSTEAFF. The chain combines TRBV5-1 with TRBJ1-1; D remains ambiguous. CDR1 is SGHRS, CDR2 YFSETQ, per germline. Trimming removed 4 bases from V and 4 bases from J, with 11 bases in between. The CDR3 length is 13 residues.